This TCR beta chain appears in the sequencing data of a study of cytomegalovirus exposure and HLA in healthy donors. Sequencing was performed with immunoSEQ multiplex PCR; in TCRdb, only in-frame clones are kept and a portion is missing. The data show fewer than 200,000 clones, 87% seen once. Details on this clone: Its antigen is currently unknown.

The study, taken as a whole, reports: Researchers catalogued about 150 TCR beta chains as cytomegalovirus-associated.

V lost 0 bases and J lost 8, with 19 bases in between. CDR3 length equals 17 residues. CDR1 LGHNA and CDR2 YSLEER come from the germline V gene. The study drew the donors from its approximately 130-subject validation cohort, separate from the approximately 700-subject first cohort. This TCR came from a woman aged 25 to 45 in good health and CMV-seronegative. Sequencing was performed on PBMCs. The V gene is TRBV4-3, the J gene TRBJ1-4; the D is unclear. The CDR3 DNA is TGCGCCAGCAGCCAAGACATAGGTAGAGGGTTGATCGAAAAACTGTTTTTT. This translates into CASSQDIGRGLIEKLFF.